Detailed here is one TCR beta chain. Its cognate antigen is unknown. The read gets to within 3 residues of the CDR3 end, and the germline J gene fills in the rest. These data come from a study of T cells in women clearing cervical HPV infection. Study-wide context: No precancer developed; the control's incident HPV16 infection cleared within 12 months.

CDR1 and CDR2 from the germline V gene are SNHLY and FYNNEI. The CDR3 contains 15 residues. The V gene lost 4 bases and the J gene lost 5 bases, with 14 bases spanning the gap. General study points: CIN3+ cases had significantly higher TCR richness than controls; evenness did not differ. Effector/memory and HPV-specific T cells were not isolated, and association timing is unknown.

Repertoires were generated with immunoSEQ multiplex PCR, while TCRdb's copy carries only in-frame clones and drops some. The sample has about 14,000 clones. This clonotype was sampled from a woman aged 18 to 75 with a cervical HPV16 infection that either progressed to CIN3+ or cleared (not recorded which). The material sequenced was blood buffy coat. This chain links TRBV2 with TRBJ2-2; a possible D gene is TRBD1 (6 bases). CDR3 DNA, as far as it was read: TGTGCCAGCAGTGGGCATGGGGGCAGGACCGGGGAG. Amino acids: CASSGHGGRTGE. The whole CDR3 sequence reads CASSGHGGRTGELFF.